This T cell receptor beta chain was identified during a study of T cell clones after liver transplantation. Background on the study: In this trial, immunosuppression withdrawal was attempted within 2 years of liver transplant. Study findings and constraints: These preliminary findings come from unstandardized post-transplant sampling times. A significant post-transplant drop in circulating graft-donor-reactive CD4 TCRbeta sequences occurred in most of the 8 subjects. Compared with third party-reactive sequences, donor-reactive ones declined more, independent of withdrawal success.

The V gene's germline CDR1 is SGHDT and CDR2 YYEEEE. Trimming stripped 2 bases from V and 4 bases from J, with 11 bases between. The CDR3 runs 14 residues. As regards this clone: Its antigen is as yet unknown.

Libraries were prepared by immunoSEQ multiplex PCR; TCRdb keeps only in-frame clonotypes and omits some of them. This repertoire shows 55,000 to 75,000 clones, roughly 70% found once; its top ten account for about 2.7%. The V call is TRBV5-6, the J call TRBJ2-3, with a tentative D call TRBD2 (5 bases). The source is a human patient who received a liver transplant. Some T cells may have originated in the graft donor. The material sequenced was CD4+ T cells from blood, taken at the approximately 16-month timepoint. The CDR3: CASSLLGGSDTQYF. Here the CDR3 DNA reads TGTGCCAGCAGCTTACTCGGCGGGTCAGATACGCAGTATTTT.